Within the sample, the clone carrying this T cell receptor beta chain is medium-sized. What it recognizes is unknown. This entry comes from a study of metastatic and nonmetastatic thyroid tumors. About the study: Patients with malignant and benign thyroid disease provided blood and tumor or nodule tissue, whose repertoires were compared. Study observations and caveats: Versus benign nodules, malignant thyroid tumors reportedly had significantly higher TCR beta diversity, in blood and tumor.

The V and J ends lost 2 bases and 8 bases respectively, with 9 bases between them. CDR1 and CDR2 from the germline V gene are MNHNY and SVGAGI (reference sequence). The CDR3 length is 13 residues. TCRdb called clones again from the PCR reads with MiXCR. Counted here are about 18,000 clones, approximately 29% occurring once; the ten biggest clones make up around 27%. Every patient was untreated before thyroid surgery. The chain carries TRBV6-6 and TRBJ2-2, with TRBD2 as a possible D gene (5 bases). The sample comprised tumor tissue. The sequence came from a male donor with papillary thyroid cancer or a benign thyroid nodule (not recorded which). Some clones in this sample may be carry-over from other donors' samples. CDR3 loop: CASSYRGEGELFF. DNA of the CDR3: TGTGCCAGCAGTTACCGGGGTGAAGGGGAGCTGTTTTTT.